Reported below is one T cell receptor (beta chain). This sample stems from a study of cytomegalovirus exposure and HLA in healthy donors. PCR involved 60 Vbeta and 13 Jbeta primers. Data came from immunoSEQ multiplex PCR; TCRdb stores just in-frame clones and leaves some out. This sample has fewer than 250,000 clones, with about 90% found just once. The CDR3 is 17 amino acids. With 6 bases clipped from V and 0 bases from J, the junction kept 10 bases outside the gene matches. The germline V gene encodes CDR1 SNHLY and CDR2 FYNNEI. This rearrangement joins TRBV2 to TRBJ1-3, with 8 positions matching TRBD1. Sequenced sample: PBMCs. The TCR originated in a man aged 25 to 45 in good health and CMV-seronegative. CDR3 in DNA: TGTGCCAGCAGCTACCGGACAGGGACGAGCTCTGGAAACACCATATATTTT. Translated, it gives CASSYRTGTSSGNTIYF.